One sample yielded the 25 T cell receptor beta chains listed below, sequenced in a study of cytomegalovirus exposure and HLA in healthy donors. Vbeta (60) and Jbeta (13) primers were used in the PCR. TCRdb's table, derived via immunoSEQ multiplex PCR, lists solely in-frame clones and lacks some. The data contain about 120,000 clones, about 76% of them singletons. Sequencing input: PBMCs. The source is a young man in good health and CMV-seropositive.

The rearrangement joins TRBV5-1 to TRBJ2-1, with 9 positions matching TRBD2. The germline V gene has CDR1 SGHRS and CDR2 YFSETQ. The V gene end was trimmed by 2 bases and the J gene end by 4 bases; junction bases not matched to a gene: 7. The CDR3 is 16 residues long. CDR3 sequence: CASSFSPSGEYNEQFF. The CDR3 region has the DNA TGCGCCAGCAGCTTTAGTCCTAGCGGGGAGTACAATGAGCAGTTCTTC.

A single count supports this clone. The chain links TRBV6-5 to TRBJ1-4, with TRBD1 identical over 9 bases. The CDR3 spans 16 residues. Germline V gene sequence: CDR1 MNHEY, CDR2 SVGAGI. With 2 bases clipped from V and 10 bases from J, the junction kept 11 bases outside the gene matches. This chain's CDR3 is CASSYRPGQGDGKLFF. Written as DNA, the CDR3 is TGTGCCAGCAGTTACCGGCCGGGACAGGGTGATGGAAAACTGTTTTTT.

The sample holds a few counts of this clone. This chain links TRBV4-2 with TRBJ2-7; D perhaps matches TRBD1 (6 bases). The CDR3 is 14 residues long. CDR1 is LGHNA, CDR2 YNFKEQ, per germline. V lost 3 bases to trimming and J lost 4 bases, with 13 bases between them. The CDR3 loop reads CASSQQGQVYEQYF. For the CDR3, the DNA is TGTGCCAGCAGCCAGCAGGGGCAAGTTTACGAGCAGTACTTC.

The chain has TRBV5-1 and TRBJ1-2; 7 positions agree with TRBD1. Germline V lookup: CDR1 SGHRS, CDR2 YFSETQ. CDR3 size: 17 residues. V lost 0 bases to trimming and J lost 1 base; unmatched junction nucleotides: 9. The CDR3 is CASSLGQGLLLNYGYTF. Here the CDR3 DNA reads TGCGCCAGCAGCTTGGGACAGGGACTTCTTCTTAACTATGGCTACACCTTC. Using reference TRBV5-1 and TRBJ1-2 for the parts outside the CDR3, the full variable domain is KAGVTQTPRYLIKTRGQQVTLSCSPISGHRSVSWYQQTPGQGLQFLFEYFSETQRNKGNFPGRFSGRQFSNSRSEMNVSTLELGDSALYLCASSLGQGLLLNYGYTFGSGTRLTVV.

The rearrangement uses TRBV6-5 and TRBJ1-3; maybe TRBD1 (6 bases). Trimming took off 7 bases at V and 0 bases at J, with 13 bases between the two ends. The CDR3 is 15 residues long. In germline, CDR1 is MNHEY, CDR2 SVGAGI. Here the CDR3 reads CASKPQGISGNTIYF. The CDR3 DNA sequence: TGTGCCAGCAAGCCCCAGGGGATCTCTGGAAACACCATATATTTT.

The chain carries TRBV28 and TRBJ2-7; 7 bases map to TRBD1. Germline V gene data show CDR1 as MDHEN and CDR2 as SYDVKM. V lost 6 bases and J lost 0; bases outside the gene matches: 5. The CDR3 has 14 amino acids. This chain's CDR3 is CASSQTGPSYEQYF. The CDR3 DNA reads TGTGCCAGCAGCCAGACAGGGCCCTCCTACGAGCAGTACTTC.

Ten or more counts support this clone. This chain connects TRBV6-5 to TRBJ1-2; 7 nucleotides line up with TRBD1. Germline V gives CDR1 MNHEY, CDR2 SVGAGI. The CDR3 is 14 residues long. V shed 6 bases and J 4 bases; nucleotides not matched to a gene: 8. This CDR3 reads CASRGGDRSYGYTF. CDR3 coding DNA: TGTGCCAGCAGGGGCGGGGACAGAAGCTATGGCTACACCTTC.

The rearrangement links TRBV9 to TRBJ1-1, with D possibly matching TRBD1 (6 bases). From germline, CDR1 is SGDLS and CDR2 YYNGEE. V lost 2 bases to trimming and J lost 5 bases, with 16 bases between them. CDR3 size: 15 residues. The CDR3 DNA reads TGTGCCAGCAGCGTGAGGGGGGGGAGGGGGACTGAAGCTTTCTTT. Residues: CASSVRGGRGTEAFF.

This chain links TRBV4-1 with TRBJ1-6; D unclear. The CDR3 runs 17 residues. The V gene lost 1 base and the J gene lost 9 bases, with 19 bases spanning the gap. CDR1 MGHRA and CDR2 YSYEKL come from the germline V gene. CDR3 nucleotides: TGCGCCAGCAGCCAAGCTGGTGGCGGCCTGATAGGTTCACCCCTCCACTTT. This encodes CASSQAGGGLIGSPLHF.

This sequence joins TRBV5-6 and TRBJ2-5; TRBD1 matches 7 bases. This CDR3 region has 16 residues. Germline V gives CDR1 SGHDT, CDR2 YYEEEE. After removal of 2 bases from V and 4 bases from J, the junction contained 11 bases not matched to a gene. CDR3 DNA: TGTGCCAGCAGCTTCACAGGGGCCACCTACATAGAGACCCAGTACTTC. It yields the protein CASSFTGATYIETQYF.

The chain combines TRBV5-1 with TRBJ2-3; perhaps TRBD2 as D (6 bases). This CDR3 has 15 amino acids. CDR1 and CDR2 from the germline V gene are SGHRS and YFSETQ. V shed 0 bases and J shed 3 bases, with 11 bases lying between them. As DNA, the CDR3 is TGCGCCAGCAGCTTGGGGGGCGGGGAAACAGATACGCAGTATTTT. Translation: CASSLGGGETDTQYF.

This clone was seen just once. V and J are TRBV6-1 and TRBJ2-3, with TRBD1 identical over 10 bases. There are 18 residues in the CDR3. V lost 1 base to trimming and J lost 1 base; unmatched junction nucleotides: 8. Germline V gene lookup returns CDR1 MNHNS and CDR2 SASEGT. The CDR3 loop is CASSEVLAGTGGTDTQYF. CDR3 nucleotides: TGTGCCAGCAGTGAAGTGTTAGCCGGGACAGGGGGCACAGATACGCAGTATTTT.

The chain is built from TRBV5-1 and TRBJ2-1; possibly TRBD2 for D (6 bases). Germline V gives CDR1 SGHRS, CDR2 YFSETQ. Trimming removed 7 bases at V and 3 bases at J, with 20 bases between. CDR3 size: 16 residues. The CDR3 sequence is CASGGRLPTNYNEQFF. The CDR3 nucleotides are TGCGCCAGCGGTGGGAGGCTCCCAACCAACTACAATGAGCAGTTCTTC. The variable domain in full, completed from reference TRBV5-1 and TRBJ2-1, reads KAGVTQTPRYLIKTRGQQVTLSCSPISGHRSVSWYQQTPGQGLQFLFEYFSETQRNKGNFPGRFSGRQFSNSRSEMNVSTLELGDSALYLCASGGRLPTNYNEQFFGPGTRLTVL.

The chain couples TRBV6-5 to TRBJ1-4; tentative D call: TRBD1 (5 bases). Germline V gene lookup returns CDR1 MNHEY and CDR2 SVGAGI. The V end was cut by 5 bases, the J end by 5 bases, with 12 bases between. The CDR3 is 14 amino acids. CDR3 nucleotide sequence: TGTGCCAGCAGTCCAGGGATCAGAAATGAAAAACTGTTTTTT. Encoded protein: CASSPGIRNEKLFF.

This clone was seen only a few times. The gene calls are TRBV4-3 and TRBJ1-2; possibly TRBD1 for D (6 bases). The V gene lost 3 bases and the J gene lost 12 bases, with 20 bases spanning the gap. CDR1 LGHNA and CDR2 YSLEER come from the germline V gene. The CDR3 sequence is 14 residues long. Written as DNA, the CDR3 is TGCGCCAGCAGCCAGCTAGGACGGCAGGGGAAAAACACCTTC. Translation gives CASSQLGRQGKNTF.

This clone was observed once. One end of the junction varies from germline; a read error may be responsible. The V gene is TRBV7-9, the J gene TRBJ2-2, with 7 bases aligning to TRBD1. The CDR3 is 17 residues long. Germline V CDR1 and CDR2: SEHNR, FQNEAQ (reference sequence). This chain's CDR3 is CSSSTPRGRVFAGELFF. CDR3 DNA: TGTTCCAGCAGCACCCCGAGGGGGCGAGTATTCGCCGGGGAGCTGTTTTTT. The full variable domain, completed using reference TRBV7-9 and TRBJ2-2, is DTGVSQNPRHKITKRGQNVTFRCDPISEHNRLYWYRQTLGQGPEFLTYFQNEAQLEKSRLLSDRFSAERPKGSFSTLEIQRTEQGDSAMYLCSSSTPRGRVFAGELFFGEGSRLTVL.

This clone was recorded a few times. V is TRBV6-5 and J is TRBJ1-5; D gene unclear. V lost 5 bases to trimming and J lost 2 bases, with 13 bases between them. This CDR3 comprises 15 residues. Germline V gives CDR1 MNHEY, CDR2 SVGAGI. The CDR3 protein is CASSPGGSGNQPQHF. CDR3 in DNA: TGTGCCAGCAGTCCAGGAGGGTCTGGCAATCAGCCCCAGCATTTT.

The CDR3 sequence: CASSQDRGQRGAYEQYF. The DNA for the CDR3 is TGTGCCAGCAGCCAAGATCGCGGCCAGCGGGGCGCCTACGAGCAGTACTTC. The chain recombines TRBV14 with TRBJ2-7, with 7 bases lining up with TRBD2. This CDR3 is built from 17 residues. V shed 0 bases and J 2 bases; nucleotides not matched to a gene: 10. Germline loops: CDR1 SGHDN, CDR2 FVKESK.

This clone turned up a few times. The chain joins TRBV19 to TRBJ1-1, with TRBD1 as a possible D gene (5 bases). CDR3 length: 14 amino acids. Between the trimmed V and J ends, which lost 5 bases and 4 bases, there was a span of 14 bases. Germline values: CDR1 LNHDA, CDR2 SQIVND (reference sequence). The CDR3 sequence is CASSWRGSGTEAFF. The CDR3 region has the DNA TGTGCCAGTAGTTGGCGGGGGTCGGGCACTGAAGCTTTCTTT.

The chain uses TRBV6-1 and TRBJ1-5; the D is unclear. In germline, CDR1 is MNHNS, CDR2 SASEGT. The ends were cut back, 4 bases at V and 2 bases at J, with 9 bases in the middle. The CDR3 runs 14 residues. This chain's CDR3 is CASSAQVRNQPQHF. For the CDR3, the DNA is TGTGCCAGCAGTGCGCAGGTCCGCAATCAGCCCCAGCATTTT.

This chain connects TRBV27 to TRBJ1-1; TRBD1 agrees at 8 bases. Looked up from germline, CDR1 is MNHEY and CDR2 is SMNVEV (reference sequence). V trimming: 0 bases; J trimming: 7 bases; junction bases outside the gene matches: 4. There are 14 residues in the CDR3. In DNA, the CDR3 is TGTGCCAGCAGTTTATCGGCAGGGGGCCGTGAAGCTTTCTTT. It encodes CASSLSAGGREAFF.

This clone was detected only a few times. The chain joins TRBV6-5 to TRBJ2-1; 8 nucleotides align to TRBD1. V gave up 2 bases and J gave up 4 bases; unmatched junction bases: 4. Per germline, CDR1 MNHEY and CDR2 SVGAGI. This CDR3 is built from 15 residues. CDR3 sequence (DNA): TGTGCCAGCAGTTACCGGGACAGGAGATACAATGAGCAGTTCTTC. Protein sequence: CASSYRDRRYNEQFF.

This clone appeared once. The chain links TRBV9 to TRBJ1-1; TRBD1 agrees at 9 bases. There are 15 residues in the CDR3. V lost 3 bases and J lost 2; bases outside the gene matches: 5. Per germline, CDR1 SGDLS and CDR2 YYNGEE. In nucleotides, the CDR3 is TGTGCCAGCAGCGGGCGGACAGGGGACAACACTGAAGCTTTCTTT. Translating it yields CASSGRTGDNTEAFF. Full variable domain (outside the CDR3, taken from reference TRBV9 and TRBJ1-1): DSGVTQTPKHLITATGQRVTLRCSPRSGDLSVYWYQQSLDQGLQFLIQYYNGEERAKGNILERFSAQQFPDLHSELNLSSLELGDSALYFCASSGRTGDNTEAFFGQGTRLTVV.

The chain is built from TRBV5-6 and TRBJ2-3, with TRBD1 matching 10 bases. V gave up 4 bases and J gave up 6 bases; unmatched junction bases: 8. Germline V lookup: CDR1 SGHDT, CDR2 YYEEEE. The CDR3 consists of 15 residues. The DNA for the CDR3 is TGTGCCAGCAGCCGACGACAGGGGGCTTATGATACGCAGTATTTT. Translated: CASSRRQGAYDTQYF.

The CDR3 sequence: CASSPPEFGITEAFF. The CDR3 nucleotides read TGTGCCAGCTCACCACCGGAGTTCGGGATTACTGAAGCTTTCTTT. The chain uses TRBV18 and TRBJ1-1; D unresolved. Deletions cut 0 bases from V and 5 bases from J, with 13 bases between. The CDR3 consists of 15 residues. Per the germline V gene, CDR1 is KGHSH and CDR2 is LQKENI.